This T cell receptor beta chain emerged from a study of T-cell reconstitution after alpha-beta-depleted transplantation in children. Findings of the study overall: From surviving recipient T cells and thymic progenitors came the high day-60 TCRbeta diversity observed in some patients.

The germline V gene has CDR1 MGHRA and CDR2 YSYEKL. There are 13 residues in the CDR3. The V end lost 4 bases, the J end lost 4 bases, and 11 bases lay between the germline ends. The authors prepared the TCRbeta library with unique molecular identifiers. TCRdb reprocessed the PCR reads with MiXCR, giving one entry per CDR3 protein. The sample yields 90,000 to 130,000 distinct CDR3 sequences, about 6% seen once. The table lists this clonotype with a few counts. The antigen remains unidentified. The TCR was taken from a male patient aged 2-9 years who had a stem cell transplant for acute lymphoblastic leukemia, so the T cells may come from the graft donor. The sample consisted of PBMCs, mostly from graft donor cells, taken 360 days after TCRalphabeta/CD19-depleted stem cell transplant. The chain employs TRBV4-1 and TRBJ2-7; the D gene is possibly TRBD1 (6 bases). The CDR3 DNA follows: TGCGCCAGCAGCCGCGGACAGTCGTACGAGCAGTACTTC. It is translated as CASSRGQSYEQYF.